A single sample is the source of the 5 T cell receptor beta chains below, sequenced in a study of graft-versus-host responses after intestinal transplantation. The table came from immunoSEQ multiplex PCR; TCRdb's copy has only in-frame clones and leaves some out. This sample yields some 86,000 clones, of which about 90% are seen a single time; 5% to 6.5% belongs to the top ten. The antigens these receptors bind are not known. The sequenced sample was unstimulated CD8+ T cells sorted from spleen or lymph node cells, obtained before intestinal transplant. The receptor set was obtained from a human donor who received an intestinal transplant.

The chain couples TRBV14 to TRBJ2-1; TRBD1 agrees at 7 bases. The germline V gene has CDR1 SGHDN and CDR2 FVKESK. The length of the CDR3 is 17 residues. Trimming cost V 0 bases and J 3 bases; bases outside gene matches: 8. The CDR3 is CASSQDRRDSYYNEQFF. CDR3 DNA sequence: TGTGCCAGCAGCCAAGACCGCCGGGACAGTTACTACAATGAGCAGTTCTTC.

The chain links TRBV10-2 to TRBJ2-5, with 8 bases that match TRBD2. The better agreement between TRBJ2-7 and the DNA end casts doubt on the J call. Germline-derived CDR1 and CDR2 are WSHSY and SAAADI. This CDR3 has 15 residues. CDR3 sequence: CASSGGLEWPNEQYF. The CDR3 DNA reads TGCGCCAGCAGTGGGGGACTAGAGTGGCCTAACGAGCAGTACTTC.

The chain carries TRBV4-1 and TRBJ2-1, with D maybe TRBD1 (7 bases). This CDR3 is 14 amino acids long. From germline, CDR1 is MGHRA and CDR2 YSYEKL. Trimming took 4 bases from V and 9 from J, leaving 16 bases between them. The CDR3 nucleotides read TGCGCCAGCAGCCCCCCAGGGGGAGGTGGTGAGCAGTTCTTC. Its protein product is CASSPPGGGGEQFF.

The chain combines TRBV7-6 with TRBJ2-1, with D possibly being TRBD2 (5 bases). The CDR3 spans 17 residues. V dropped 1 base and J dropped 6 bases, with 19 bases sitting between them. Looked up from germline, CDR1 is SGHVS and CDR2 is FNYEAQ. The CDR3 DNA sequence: TGTGCCAGCAGCTTAGAACCCCCCAGCGGAGCGATCAATGAGCAGTTCTTC. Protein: CASSLEPPSGAINEQFF.

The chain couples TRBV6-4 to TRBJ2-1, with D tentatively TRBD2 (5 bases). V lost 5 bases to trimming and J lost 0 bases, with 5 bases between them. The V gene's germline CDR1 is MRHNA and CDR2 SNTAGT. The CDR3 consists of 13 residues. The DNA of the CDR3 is TGTGCCAGCAGTAGCGGCTCCTACAATGAGCAGTTCTTC. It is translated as CASSSGSYNEQFF.